This T cell receptor beta chain stems from a study of glioma-infiltrating T cells after dendritic cell vaccination. Noted time point: after dendritic cell vaccination, including at tumor progression/relapse. Assay: immunoSEQ multiplex PCR; the TCRdb copy retains only in-frame clones and omits some. The profile covers approximately 92,000 clones, with 75% to 90% appearing a single time and 5% to 7% taken by the ten largest. The sequencing here drew on blood, taken after dendritic cell vaccination. This TCR derives from a human donor with glioblastoma.

In DNA form, the CDR3 reads TGCGCCAGCAGCTTGGTGGCCCCCACAACTAATGAAAAACTGTTTTTT. It is translated as CASSLVAPTTNEKLFF. The chain combines TRBV5-1 with TRBJ1-4, with D hard to call. Trimming stripped 0 bases from V and 0 bases from J, with 9 bases between. Germline-derived CDR1 and CDR2 are SGHRS and YFSETQ. The CDR3 spans 16 residues.